A single sample gave rise to the 8 T cell receptor beta chains below, sequenced in a study of T cells after posttransplantation cyclophosphamide (dated by TCRdb to about 2016). Libraries were constructed by the immunoSEQ multiplex PCR assay. TCRdb stores this immuneACCESS table with in-frame sequences only. Part of the clones is absent; in the studies checked, under half of the shortfall reflects unresolved V genes, and no reason is known for the rest. In this sample the table shows over 20,000 clones, and no singletons are among them. The ten largest clonotypes hold roughly 1.5% of the sample. The sequencing sample was made of PBMCs. The receptors come from a man aged 50-60 years in good health, CMV-negative, and a related stem cell transplant donor.

This clone was counted a few times. This chain joins TRBV18 and TRBJ2-5, with D maybe TRBD2 (5 bases). V was trimmed by 6 bases and J by 1 base, leaving 6 bases between them. The germline V gene has CDR1 KGHSH and CDR2 LQKENI. CDR3 length equals 12 residues. This CDR3 reads CASSAGQETQYF. In nucleotides, the CDR3 is TGTGCCAGCTCCGCGGGCCAAGAGACCCAGTACTTC.

This clone was recorded at least ten times. The chain uses TRBV15 and TRBJ1-2; 7 nucleotides align to TRBD1. This CDR3 region has 14 residues. Per the germline V gene, CDR1 is LNHNV and CDR2 is YYDKDF (reference sequence). The junction had 4 bases not matched to a gene; V was cut back by 4 bases and J by 2 bases. This CDR3 is CATSIGQVNYGYTF. For the CDR3, the DNA is TGTGCCACCAGCATCGGACAGGTGAACTATGGCTACACCTTC.

This clone has ten or more counts. The V and J genes are TRBV5-1 and TRBJ2-1; TRBD1 matches at 7 bases. CDR3 size: 14 residues. Germline V gene sequence: CDR1 SGHRS, CDR2 YFSETQ. Trimming took 4 bases from V and 5 from J; bases not matched to a gene: 6. CDR3 residues: CASSGTGANNEQFF. Written as DNA, the CDR3 is TGCGCCAGCAGCGGAACAGGGGCAAACAATGAGCAGTTCTTC.

This clone was found many times. The genes are TRBV5-1 and TRBJ2-5, with 9 bases fitting TRBD2. Trimming cost V 1 base and J 4 bases; bases outside gene matches: 5. The CDR3 is 15 amino acids. The germline V gene encodes CDR1 SGHRS and CDR2 YFSETQ. The CDR3 protein is CASSLLGTSPETQYF. CDR3 DNA sequence: TGCGCCAGCAGCTTGCTAGGGACTAGCCCAGAGACCCAGTACTTC.

This clone was counted many times. The chain combines TRBV5-1 with TRBJ1-2, with D perhaps matching TRBD1 (6 bases). The ends were cut back, 4 bases at V and 6 bases at J, with 13 bases in the middle. The CDR3 is 13 residues long. CDR1 is SGHRS and CDR2 is YFSETQ in the germline V gene. CDR3 DNA sequence: TGCGCCAGCAGCCCAGGGACAACAGATGGCTACACCTTC. The encoded protein is CASSPGTTDGYTF.

In its sample, this clone was seen many times. The rearrangement uses TRBV27 and TRBJ2-3; 9 bases align to TRBD1. Germline-derived CDR1 and CDR2 are MNHEY and SMNVEV (reference sequence). CDR3 length: 15 residues. V gave up 4 bases and J gave up 3 bases; unmatched junction bases: 5. CDR3: CASSSRQGGTDTQYF. The CDR3 DNA is TGTGCCAGCAGTTCCAGACAGGGGGGAACAGATACGCAGTATTTT.

This clone was picked up many times. This chain links TRBV30 with TRBJ1-4; 8 bases are a match to TRBD1. The CDR3 covers 17 residues. Germline assignment: CDR1 GTSNPN and CDR2 SVGIG (reference sequence). J gave up 4 bases and V 5 bases, and 15 bases lay outside the gene matches. Written as DNA, the CDR3 is TGTGCCTGGGGGGGGACAGGAATCTCATCCGTTAATGAAAAACTGTTTTTT. It encodes CAWGGTGISSVNEKLFF.

This clone was seen repeatedly, ten times or more. The chain carries TRBV6-5 and TRBJ1-5; weak D call: TRBD1 (5 bases). V lost 2 bases and J lost 2, with 10 bases in between. CDR3 length: 15 residues. Germline CDR1 reads MNHEY; CDR2 reads SVGAGI. The CDR3 protein is CASSYRGGGNQPQHF. The CDR3 coding sequence is TGTGCCAGCAGTTACAGGGGAGGGGGCAATCAGCCCCAGCATTTT.